This T cell receptor (beta chain) stems from a study of blood T cell repertoires in COVID-19. Overall study context: Acute and convalescent COVID-19 specimens originated in the United States, Italy and Spain.

This CDR3 has 14 residues. V lost 8 bases, J lost 5 bases, and 16 bases lay in between. The germline CDR1 and CDR2 sequences are SEHNR and FQNEAQ (reference sequence). Original data processing: Estimation of nucleated cell counts relied on the amplification of reference gene primers. Profiling relied on immunoSEQ multiplex PCR, and the TCRdb table lists in-frame clones only, not all of them. V and J calls plus clone size are reproduced from that table; the DNA served to infer D and trimming. The table lists 45,000 or so clones, about 87% of them singletons. The sequence derives from an elderly man with acute or convalescent COVID-19. Sequenced material: peripheral blood. This rearrangement joins TRBV7-9 to TRBJ2-1; possible D gene TRBD2, 5 bases. The CDR3 region is CASVPGVRNNEQFF. For the CDR3, the DNA is TGTGCCAGCGTACCCGGGGTTCGCAACAATGAGCAGTTCTTC.